This T cell receptor (beta chain) is drawn from a study of blood T cell repertoires in COVID-19. As for the study in general: T cells, B-cell-depleted T cells, or PBMCs supplied cDNA or gDNA.

Clones were sequenced by immunoSEQ multiplex PCR, and TCRdb holds only the in-frame ones, with some missing. This table has under 250,000 clones, 81% appearing once. This CDR3 is 12 amino acids long. The V and J ends lost 6 bases and 8 bases, in that order; junction bases with no gene match: 6. CDR1 and CDR2 from the germline V gene are LNHDA and SQIVND (reference sequence). Participant age was about 18 to 89 years, and participants resided in fewer than 25 US areas. Sequencing was carried out using PBMCs or T cells enriched from blood (not recorded which). The chain is built from TRBV19 and TRBJ1-1; 7 positions match TRBD1. This receptor was taken from a woman between 45 and 60 years old with acute COVID-19. CDR3 residues: CASSRQGVEAFF. In DNA, the CDR3 is TGTGCCAGTAGCAGACAGGGAGTCGAAGCTTTCTTT.